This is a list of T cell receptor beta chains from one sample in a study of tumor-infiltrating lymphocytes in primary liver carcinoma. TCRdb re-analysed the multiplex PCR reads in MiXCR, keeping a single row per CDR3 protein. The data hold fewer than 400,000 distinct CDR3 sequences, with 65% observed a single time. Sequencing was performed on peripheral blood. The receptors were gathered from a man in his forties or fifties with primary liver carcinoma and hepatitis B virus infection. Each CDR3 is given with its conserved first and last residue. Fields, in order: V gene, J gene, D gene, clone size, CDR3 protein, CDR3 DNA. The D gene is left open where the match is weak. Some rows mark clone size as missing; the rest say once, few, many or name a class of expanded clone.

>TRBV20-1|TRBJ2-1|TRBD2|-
CSAREVNEQFF
TGCAGTGCGCGGGAGGTCAATGAGCAGTTCTTC
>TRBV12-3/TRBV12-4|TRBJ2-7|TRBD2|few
CASSFRQGGYEQYF
TGTGCCAGCAGTTTCAGGCAGGGAGGGTACGAGCAGTACTTC
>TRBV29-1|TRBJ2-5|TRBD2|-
CSARLAEEETQYF
TGCAGCGCAAGACTAGCGGAAGAAGAGACCCAGTACTTC
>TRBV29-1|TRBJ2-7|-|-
CSVPDRMDQVEHYF
TGTAGCGTCCCAGACAGGATGGATCAGGTTGAGCACTACTTC
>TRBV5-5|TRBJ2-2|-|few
CASSQSGLSSGELFF
TGTGCCAGCAGCCAGAGCGGGCTGAGTTCCGGGGAGCTGTTTTTT
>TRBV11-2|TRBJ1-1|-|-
CVSSLARNTETFF
TGTGTCAGCAGCTTAGCAAGGAACACTGAAACTTTCTTT
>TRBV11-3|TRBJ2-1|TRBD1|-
CANSLAGTGYNEQFF
TGTGCCAACAGCTTAGCCGGGACAGGGTATAATGAGCAGTTCTTC
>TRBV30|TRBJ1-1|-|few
CAWSVGRGTEAFF
TGTGCCTGGAGTGTAGGTAGAGGGACTGAAGCTTTCTTT
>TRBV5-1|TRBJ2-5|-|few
CASRPSGVVETQYF
TGCGCCAGCAGGCCTTCAGGGGTGGTGGAGACCCAGTACTTC
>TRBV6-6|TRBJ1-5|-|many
CASSYSGGGPLNQPQHF
TGTGCCAGCAGTTACTCCGGGGGGGGGCCACTCAATCAGCCCCAGCATTTT
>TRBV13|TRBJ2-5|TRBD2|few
CASSLGASGSETQYF
TGTGCCAGCAGCTTAGGGGCTAGCGGGAGTGAGACCCAGTACTTC
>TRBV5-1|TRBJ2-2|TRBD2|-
CASSISGTSYNTGELFF
TGCGCCAGCAGCATCTCCGGGACTAGTTACAACACCGGAGAGCTGTTTTTT
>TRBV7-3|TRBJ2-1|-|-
CASSPGIGCENEQFF
TGTGCCAGCAGCCCAGGGATAGGGTGTGAGAATGAGCAGTTCTTC
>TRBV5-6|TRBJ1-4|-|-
CASSLWTPYVNEKLFF
TGTGCCAGCAGCCTTTGGACACCTTATGTTAATGAAAAACTGTTTTTT
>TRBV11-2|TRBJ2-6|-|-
CANSLDKAGSNALTF
TGTGCCAACAGCTTAGATAAGGCTGGGTCCAACGCCCTGACTTTC
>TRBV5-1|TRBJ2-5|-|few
CASSLVSAIQETQYF
TGCGCCAGCAGCTTGGTTTCGGCTATCCAAGAGACCCAGTACTTC
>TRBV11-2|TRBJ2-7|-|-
CAISLDGPWDEQYF
TGTGCCATCAGCTTAGATGGGCCTTGGGACGAGCAGTACTTC
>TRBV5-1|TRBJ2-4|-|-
CTSSLDGRNIQYF
TGCACCAGCAGCTTGGACGGGAGAAACATTCAGTACTTC
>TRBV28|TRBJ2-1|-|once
CASSFEGGTDPVNEQSF
TGTGCCAGCAGTTTCGAGGGTGGAACGGACCCGGTCAATGAGCAGTCCTTC
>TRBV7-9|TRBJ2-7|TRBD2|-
CGNSLKTSGISYEQYF
TGTGGCAACAGCTTAAAGACTAGCGGGATCTCCTACGAGCAGTACTTC
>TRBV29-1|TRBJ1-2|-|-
CSLAQAANHGYTF
TGCAGCCTTGCTCAGGCGGCTAACCATGGCTACACCTTC
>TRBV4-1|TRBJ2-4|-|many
CASSQVGSEGGGQNIQYF
TGCGCCAGCAGCCAAGTGGGGTCGGAGGGGGGAGGCCAAAACATTCAGTACTTC
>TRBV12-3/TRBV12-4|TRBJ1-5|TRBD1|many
CASSPQRGHQPQHF
TGTGCCAGCAGTCCCCAGAGGGGGCATCAGCCCCAGCATTTT
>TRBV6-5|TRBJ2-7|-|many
CASSSTGQSFPYF
TGTGCCAGCAGTTCGACAGGCCAGTCTTTTCCGTACTTC